This paragraph covers one T cell receptor beta chain sequence. Other DNA sequences of this sample code for an identical CDR3. This sample stems from a study of blood T cell repertoires in COVID-19. Turning to the study itself: From the United States, Italy and Spain came samples of acute and convalescent COVID-19. T cells, B-cell-depleted T cells, or PBMCs provided the cDNA or gDNA that served as material.

Trimming pared 1 base from V and 6 bases from J, leaving 7 bases between. The CDR3 loop spans 14 amino acids. Germline CDR1 and CDR2: SGHDN and FVKESK. Enrolled during active infection, Seattle patients were then followed longitudinally. Original handling: Nucleated cell counts were estimated from reference gene primer amplification. Some clones are missing from TCRdb's copy, which holds only in-frame ones; the method was immunoSEQ multiplex PCR. D and trimming were read from the DNA, whereas the V and J calls and clone size are those reported in that table. The sample yields about 310,000 clones, 90% seen once.

The TCR was taken from a middle-aged woman with COVID-19, enrolled during active disease. The chain recombines TRBV14 with TRBJ1-6; D is undetermined. The sample consisted of peripheral blood. CDR3 amino acids: CASSQVRGNSPLHF. Written as DNA, the CDR3 is TGTGCCAGCAGCCAAGTCCGGGGTAATTCACCCCTCCACTTT.